This T cell receptor beta chain came from a study of blood T cell repertoires in COVID-19. Overall study context: Acute-phase and convalescent COVID-19 samples originated in the United States, Italy and Spain. In each case, the material was cDNA or gDNA derived from T cells, B-cell-depleted T cells, or PBMCs.

Trimming left V 0 bases short and J 11 bases short, with 13 bases between. The CDR3 consists of 13 residues. Per the germline V gene, CDR1 is MNHEY and CDR2 is SVGAGI. Generated by immunoSEQ multiplex PCR, the TCRdb table keeps only in-frame clones and is missing some. The table shows about 400,000 clones, with roughly 90% occurring only once. The source is a middle-aged woman with acute COVID-19. V gene TRBV6-5 combines with J gene TRBJ1-2; weak D call: TRBD1 (5 bases). Sequencing input: PBMCs or T cells enriched from blood (not recorded which). The CDR3 region is CASSYSGTGSYTF. CDR3 nucleotides: TGTGCCAGCAGTTACTCTGGAACAGGCTCATACACCTTC.